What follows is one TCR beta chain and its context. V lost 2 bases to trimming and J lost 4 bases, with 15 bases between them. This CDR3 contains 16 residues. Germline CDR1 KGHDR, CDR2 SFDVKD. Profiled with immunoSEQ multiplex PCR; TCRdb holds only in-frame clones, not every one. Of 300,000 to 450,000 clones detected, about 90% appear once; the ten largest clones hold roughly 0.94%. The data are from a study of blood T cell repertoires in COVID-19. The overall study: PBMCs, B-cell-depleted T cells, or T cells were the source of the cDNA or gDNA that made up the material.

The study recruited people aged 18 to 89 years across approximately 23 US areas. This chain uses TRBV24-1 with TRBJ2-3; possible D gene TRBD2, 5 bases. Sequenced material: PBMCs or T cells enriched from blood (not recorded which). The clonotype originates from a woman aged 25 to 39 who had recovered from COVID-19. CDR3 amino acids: CATSDYSARDSDTQYF. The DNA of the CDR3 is TGTGCCACCAGTGATTATAGTGCGAGGGATTCAGATACGCAGTATTTT.